The 15 T cell receptor beta chains reported below all come from one sample, sequenced in a study of T cells expressing NK-cell markers. Following a re-call of the 5' RACE reads, TCRdb has one entry per CDR3 protein and lacks DNA. In total, the table holds about 370,000 distinct CDR3 sequences. The sample taken for sequencing was blood T cells: a sorted CD56 or NKG2C T cell subset, CD4+ or CD8+ T cells, or bulk PBMC T cells (not recorded which). The source of these receptors is a woman aged 50 to 60 in good health.

The CDR3 region is CASRRIGGDTGELFF. The rearrangement joins TRBV2 to TRBJ2-2. This CDR3 spans 15 amino acids. CDR1 is SNHLY, CDR2 FYNNEI, per germline.

The CDR3 reads CASRGQFGELFF. The J gene is TRBJ2-2, the V gene TRBV5-1; TCRdb's D call of TRBD1 is untestable without DNA. Germline V gene sequence: CDR1 SGHRS, CDR2 YFSETQ. This CDR3 is 12 amino acids long.

The genes are TRBV7-8 and TRBJ2-7; TCRdb's assignment of TRBD2 cannot be checked, as there is no DNA. This CDR3 has 14 amino acids. Per germline, CDR1 SGHVS and CDR2 FQNEAQ. The CDR3 region is CASSLEEGVNEQYF. The complete variable domain, with remaining parts taken from reference TRBV7-8 and TRBJ2-7, reads GAGVSQSPRYKVAKRGQDVALRCDPISGHVSLFWYQQALGQGPEFLTYFQNEAQLDKSGLPSDRFFAERPEGSVSTLKIQRTQQEDSAVYLCASSLEEGVNEQYFGPGTRLTVT.

The chain has TRBV6-1 and TRBJ2-2; TCRdb picks TRBD1, but there is no DNA to check that call. This CDR3 contains 13 residues. From germline, CDR1 is MNHNS and CDR2 SASEGT. CDR3 loop: CASKTGNTGELFF.

The rearrangement links TRBV7-3 to TRBJ2-1; TCRdb reports TRBD2, a call that lacks DNA to check it against. The germline V gene encodes CDR1 SGHTA and CDR2 FQGTGA. The length of the CDR3 is 15 residues. The CDR3 sequence is CASTLTGSSENEQFF.

V and J are TRBV4-1 and TRBJ2-1; the D call of TRBD2 rests on TCRdb alone, since no DNA is present to check it. This CDR3 has 22 amino acids. From germline, CDR1 is MGHRA and CDR2 YSYEKL. This CDR3 is CASSQDRWTQGGGSGTNNEQFF.

The V and J genes are TRBV12-3 or TRBV12-4 and TRBJ2-1; the D gene TCRdb calls, TRBD1, cannot be checked with no DNA. This CDR3 contains 16 residues. CDR3 in amino acids: CATSGLPLGSYNEQFF.

The V and J genes are TRBV30 and TRBJ1-2; TCRdb proposes TRBD1, but this gene call is untestable without DNA. This CDR3 spans 12 amino acids. Germline V lookup: CDR1 GTSNPN, CDR2 SVGIG (reference sequence). CDR3 loop: CAWDRGIYGYTF.

J is TRBJ2-2 and V is TRBV7-9; TCRdb designates TRBD1, a call that cannot be tested without DNA. Germline CDR1 is SEHNR and CDR2 is FQNEAQ (reference sequence). The CDR3 has 16 residues. The CDR3 loop is CASSLEGIHNTGELFF. The variable domain in full, with the rest retrieved from reference TRBV7-9 and TRBJ2-2, is DTGVSQNPRHKITKRGQNVTFRCDPISEHNRLYWYRQTLGQGPEFLTYFQNEAQLEKSRLLSDRFSAERPKGSFSTLEIQRTEQGDSAMYLCASSLEGIHNTGELFFGEGSRLTVL.

The chain employs TRBV10-3 and TRBJ2-4; TCRdb selects TRBD1, and the lack of DNA leaves this call unchecked. This CDR3 contains 13 residues. Germline CDR1 reads ENHRY; CDR2 reads SYGVKD. This CDR3 is CAISPEAGGIQYF.

The gene calls are TRBV24-1 and TRBJ2-1; TCRdb's D call of TRBD1 is untestable without DNA. The CDR3 is 15 residues long. Germline values: CDR1 KGHDR, CDR2 SFDVKD. The CDR3 here is CATSGRQGASNEQFF.

The chain links TRBV5-1 to TRBJ2-2. Germline V gives CDR1 SGHRS, CDR2 YFSETQ. The CDR3 covers 14 residues. This CDR3 is CASTRRQNTGELFF.

The chain is built from TRBV5-5 and TRBJ2-1; checking the TCRdb D call of TRBD2 is not possible without DNA. Germline CDR1 reads SGHKS; CDR2 reads YYEKEE (reference sequence). The CDR3 is 16 amino acids. CDR3 protein: CASSLSLAGGTDEQFF. The variable domain in full, completed from reference TRBV5-5 and TRBJ2-1, reads DAGVTQSPTHLIKTRGQQVTLRCSPISGHKSVSWYQQVLGQGPQFIFQYYEKEERGRGNFPDRFSARQFPNYSSELNVNALLLGDSALYLCASSLSLAGGTDEQFFGPGTRLTVL.

The V gene is TRBV14, the J gene TRBJ2-7; lacking DNA, the TRBD1 call made by TCRdb goes unchecked. Germline CDR1 is SGHDN and CDR2 is FVKESK. This CDR3 spans 15 amino acids. This CDR3 reads CASSQVLSPPGEQYF.

The chain couples TRBV7-9 to TRBJ2-5. This CDR3 has 11 residues. The V gene's germline CDR1 is SEHNR and CDR2 FQNEAQ (reference sequence). The CDR3 reads CASRTLGTQYF.